A single sample gave rise to the 24 T cell receptor beta chains below, sequenced in a study of radiotherapy plus CTLA-4 blockade in lung cancer. TCRdb's copy holds only in-frame clones and misses some; the assay was immunoSEQ multiplex PCR. The table includes roughly 2,900 clones, around 82% detected once. Sequences were derived from tumor tissue, sampled from a patient treated with radiotherapy plus ipilimumab. The receptors come from a human donor with non-small cell lung cancer that progressed on radiotherapy plus ipilimumab.

The chain combines TRBV7-6 with TRBJ2-3; D gene unclear. Germline-derived CDR1 and CDR2 are SGHVS and FNYEAQ. The V gene lost 5 bases and the J gene lost 2 bases, with 5 bases spanning the gap. The CDR3 spans 12 residues. CDR3 region: CASSAYTDTQYF. For the CDR3, the DNA is TGTGCCAGCAGCGCCTACACAGATACGCAGTATTTT. The variable domain in full, with the rest retrieved from reference TRBV7-6 and TRBJ2-3, is GAGVSQSPRYKVTKRGQDVALRCDPISGHVSLYWYRQALGQGPEFLTYFNYEAQQDKSGLPNDRFSAERPEGSISTLTIQRTEQRDSAMYRCASSAYTDTQYFGPGTRLTVL.

This clone was detected once. J is TRBJ1-5 and V is TRBV19; D might be TRBD1 (6 bases). The germline gives CDR1 LNHDA, CDR2 SQIVND (reference sequence). The length of the CDR3 is 14 residues. The V end was cut by 6 bases, the J end by 1 base, with 10 bases between. The CDR3 is CASRRDISNQPQHF. Here the CDR3 DNA reads TGTGCCAGTAGACGGGACATAAGCAATCAGCCCCAGCATTTT.

J is TRBJ2-3 and V is TRBV28, with no clear D. The CDR3 is made up of 11 amino acids. The germline V gene encodes CDR1 MDHEN and CDR2 SYDVKM. V lost 6 bases and J lost 3, with 4 bases in between. The CDR3 protein is CASRGTDTQYF. As DNA, the CDR3 is TGTGCCAGCAGAGGGACAGATACGCAGTATTTT.

The count of this clone is one. CDR3 sequence: CSAGADYEQYF. CDR3 nucleotides: TGCAGTGCTGGAGCTGACTACGAGCAGTACTTC. The V and J genes are TRBV20-1 and TRBJ2-7; no clear D gene. The ends were cut back, 5 bases at V and 3 bases at J, with 8 bases in the middle. The CDR3 runs 11 residues. Germline-derived CDR1 and CDR2 are DFQATT and SNEGSKA (reference sequence).

The V and J genes are TRBV6-5 and TRBJ1-1; D might be TRBD1 (5 bases). This CDR3 is 15 amino acids long. Trimming cost V 1 base and J 5 bases, with 14 bases left between them. Germline CDR1 reads MNHEY; CDR2 reads SVGAGI. The DNA of the CDR3 is TGTGCCAGCAGTTACTACGACAGCGCTGGGACTGAAGCTTTCTTT. Amino acids: CASSYYDSAGTEAFF.

The V gene is TRBV5-1, the J gene TRBJ1-2; D uncertain. The CDR3 has 11 residues. Germline V CDR1 and CDR2: SGHRS, YFSETQ. V gave up 7 bases and J gave up 3 bases, with 7 bases separating them. CDR3 nucleotides: TGCGCCAGCTGGGGAGACTATGGCTACACCTTC. It encodes CASWGDYGYTF.

Concerning this clone: The junction does not match germline at one end; this may be a read error. V gene TRBV5-1 combines with J gene TRBJ1-4, with 7 bases identical to TRBD1. The CDR3 length is 16 residues. Germline V gene sequence: CDR1 SGHRS, CDR2 YFSETQ. CDR3 nucleotide sequence: TGCGCCAGCAACTTGGGACAGCCTTCAACTAATGAAAAACTGTTTTTT. Its protein is CASNLGQPSTNEKLFF.

V gene TRBV7-3 combines with J gene TRBJ1-1; maybe TRBD1 (6 bases). The CDR3 length is 14 residues. V was shortened by 5 bases and J by 2 bases, with 12 bases between the two germline ends. The germline V gene encodes CDR1 SGHTA and CDR2 FQGTGA. The CDR3 DNA reads as TGTGCCAGCAGCCCGACAGGAGCAAACACTGAAGCTTTCTTT. This gives the protein CASSPTGANTEAFF.

This chain connects TRBV6-1 to TRBJ1-6; 7 nucleotides agree with TRBD1. Germline-derived CDR1 and CDR2 are MNHNS and SASEGT. The CDR3 consists of 15 residues. With 7 bases clipped from V and 0 bases from J, the junction kept 3 bases outside the gene matches. DNA for the CDR3: TGTGCCAGCACCGACAGGGCCTCCTATAATTCACCCCTCCACTTT. Protein product: CASTDRASYNSPLHF.

The V call is TRBV6-1, the J call TRBJ2-1; D gene unclear. The CDR3 contains 15 residues. CDR1 and CDR2 (germline): MNHNS, SASEGT. The V end lost 4 bases, the J end lost 0 bases, and 10 bases lay between the germline ends. CDR3 sequence: CASSGGRISYNEQFF. CDR3 nucleotides: TGTGCCAGCAGTGGAGGACGGATCTCCTACAATGAGCAGTTCTTC.

The chain links TRBV18 to TRBJ2-1; maybe TRBD1 (6 bases). In germline, CDR1 is KGHSH, CDR2 LQKENI. Trimming stripped 4 bases from V and 5 bases from J, with 18 bases between. The length of the CDR3 is 16 residues. Here the CDR3 reads CASSRARDTNNNEQFF. The CDR3 nucleotides are TGTGCCAGCTCACGAGCCCGGGACACCAACAACAATGAGCAGTTCTTC.

The rearrangement links TRBV4-3 to TRBJ1-3; D may be TRBD1 (6 bases). There are 17 residues in the CDR3. Germline-derived CDR1 and CDR2 are LGHNA and YSLEER. V lost 0 bases to trimming and J lost 3 bases, with 15 bases between them. The chain's CDR3 is CASSQDNGGAGGNTIYF. CDR3 nucleotide sequence: TGCGCCAGCAGCCAAGATAATGGGGGCGCGGGTGGAAACACCATATATTTT.

The CDR3 DNA reads TGTGCCAGCAAGGGGGAATTATCCTACGAGCAGTACTTC. Protein product: CASKGELSYEQYF. V gene TRBV25-1 combines with J gene TRBJ2-7; possible D gene TRBD1, 6 bases. V lost 7 bases, J lost 1 base, and 11 bases lay in between. Per germline, CDR1 MGHDK and CDR2 SYGVNS. The length of the CDR3 is 13 residues.

As for this clone: Relative to the germline gene, one junction end is altered; a read error may explain this. This sequence joins TRBV20-1 and TRBJ1-2, with a possible D match to TRBD1 (5 bases). The CDR3 contains 11 residues. Germline-derived CDR1 and CDR2 are DFQATT and SNEGSKA (reference sequence). The CDR3 spells CSARGDGRPAF. The CDR3 nucleotides are TGCAGTGCTAGAGGGGACGGCCGGCCGGCCTTC.

The chain is built from TRBV5-1 and TRBJ2-3, with TRBD2 identical over 8 bases. The CDR3 covers 16 residues. The V segment lost 4 bases and the J segment 2 bases; nucleotides outside the gene matches: 9. The V gene's germline CDR1 is SGHRS and CDR2 YFSETQ. CDR3 in amino acids: CASSRTAGAITDTQYF. The CDR3 DNA is TGCGCCAGCAGCCGTACAGCGGGGGCGATCACAGATACGCAGTATTTT.

This chain's CDR3 is CASPGRERNTEAFF. The CDR3, as DNA: TGTGCCAGCCCCGGGCGGGAAAGAAACACTGAAGCTTTCTTT. J is TRBJ1-1 and V is TRBV2; no clear D gene. V was clipped by 8 bases and J by 2 bases, with 15 bases between them. Germline-derived CDR1 and CDR2 are SNHLY and FYNNEI. CDR3 length equals 14 residues. Based on the CDR3 plus reference TRBV2 and TRBJ1-1, the full variable domain is EPEVTQTPSHQVTQMGQEVILRCVPISNHLYFYWYRQILGQKVEFLVSFYNNEISEKSEIFDDQFSVERPDGSNFTLKIRSTKLEDSAMYFCASPGRERNTEAFFGQGTRLTVV.

This clone was detected once. This sequence joins TRBV28 and TRBJ1-2; D is possibly TRBD1 (5 bases). V was shortened by 2 bases and J by 4 bases, with 8 bases between the two germline ends. Germline loops: CDR1 MDHEN, CDR2 SYDVKM. The CDR3 loop spans 13 amino acids. DNA for the CDR3: TGTGCCAGCAGTTTAGCACAGGCCTATGGCTACACCTTC. It codes for CASSLAQAYGYTF.

V is TRBV5-4 and J is TRBJ2-1; D is unresolved. CDR3 length: 12 amino acids. CDR1 and CDR2 from the germline V gene are SGHNT and YYREEE (reference sequence). Between the trimmed V and J ends, which lost 0 bases and 8 bases, there was a span of 6 bases. In nucleotides, the CDR3 is TGTGCCAGCAGCTTGGAAGGGTATGAGCAGTTCTTC. Encoded protein: CASSLEGYEQFF.

This clone was recorded only once. The chain recombines TRBV27 with TRBJ1-1, with D maybe TRBD1 (6 bases). V was trimmed by 5 bases and J by 10 bases, leaving 14 bases between them. The germline CDR1 and CDR2 sequences are MNHEY and SMNVEV (reference sequence). The CDR3 covers 12 residues. CDR3 sequence: CASSLAQGAAFF. CDR3 nucleotide sequence: TGTGCCAGCAGTCTCGCACAGGGTGCAGCTTTCTTT.

J is TRBJ1-5 and V is TRBV5-5; D gene ambiguous. The length of the CDR3 is 13 residues. V lost 2 bases to trimming and J lost 0 bases, with 3 bases between them. Germline values: CDR1 SGHKS, CDR2 YYEKEE (reference sequence). The CDR3 region is CASSFNSNQPQHF. As DNA, the CDR3 is TGTGCCAGCAGCTTCAATAGCAATCAGCCCCAGCATTTT. Supplemented by reference TRBV5-5 and TRBJ1-5, the full variable domain reads DAGVTQSPTHLIKTRGQQVTLRCSPISGHKSVSWYQQVLGQGPQFIFQYYEKEERGRGNFPDRFSARQFPNYSSELNVNALLLGDSALYLCASSFNSNQPQHFGDGTRLSIL.

This chain uses TRBV4-1 with TRBJ1-4; the D is unclear. Germline CDR1 and CDR2: MGHRA and YSYEKL. This CDR3 contains 14 residues. V gave up 0 bases and J gave up 4 bases, with 6 bases separating them. Written as DNA, the CDR3 is TGCGCCAGCAGCCAAGACAGGAATAATGAAAAACTGTTTTTT. This encodes CASSQDRNNEKLFF.

The chain uses TRBV18 and TRBJ2-4; 8 nucleotides align to TRBD2. Trimming took 0 bases from V and 2 from J; bases not matched to a gene: 3. The CDR3 length is 16 residues. Per the germline V gene, CDR1 is KGHSH and CDR2 is LQKENI. The DNA of the CDR3 is TGTGCCAGCTCACCACCGGCGGGGGGAACCAAAAACATTCAGTACTTC. The encoded protein is CASSPPAGGTKNIQYF.

In its sample, this clone was seen once. The chain employs TRBV5-6 and TRBJ2-7; D possibly corresponds to TRBD1 (6 bases). The V and J ends lost 2 bases and 2 bases respectively, with 20 bases between them. Germline V gene lookup returns CDR1 SGHDT and CDR2 YYEEEE. The CDR3 spans 17 residues. CDR3: CASSLSGTTAVTYEQYF. CDR3 sequence (DNA): TGTGCCAGCAGCTTATCCGGGACAACGGCGGTCACCTACGAGCAGTACTTC.

The J gene is TRBJ2-2, the V gene TRBV7-2, with D uncertain. Germline lookup yields CDR1 SGHTA and CDR2 FQGNSA. The CDR3 has 14 amino acids. Trimming pared 0 bases from V and 6 bases from J, leaving 8 bases between. Here the CDR3 DNA reads TGTGCCAGCAGCTTAGCGGGGTATTCCGGGGAGCTGTTTTTT. Protein product: CASSLAGYSGELFF.